This TCR beta chain was identified during a study of cytomegalovirus exposure and HLA in healthy donors. In the study overall: The 130 or so validation repertoires used the same platform as the approximately 700 first-cohort repertoires (as reported by a later analysis). General study results and limits: In vitro assays verified that three CMV-associated chains recognized CMV antigens specifically. The investigators catalogued 180 or so TCR beta chains as cytomegalovirus-associated. Most sequenced TCRs were rare (though some public TCRs occurred in many donors).

This clone was detected only once. Its antigen is currently unknown. The assay was immunoSEQ multiplex PCR, and TCRdb's table has in-frame clones only and misses some. This table has 150,000 to 200,000 clones, more than 75% appearing once. Germline V CDR1 and CDR2: MNHNS, SASEGT. With V trimmed by 7 bases and J by 0 bases, 2 bases remained unmatched. The CDR3 is 15 residues long. This receptor was obtained from a woman between 18 and 29 years old in good health and CMV-seronegative. Sequencing was performed on PBMCs. The V and J genes are TRBV6-1 and TRBJ2-3; 12 bases match TRBD2. Here the CDR3 DNA reads TGTGCCAGCAAGGGACTAGCGGGTAGCACAGATACGCAGTATTTT. Protein product: CASKGLAGSTDTQYF.